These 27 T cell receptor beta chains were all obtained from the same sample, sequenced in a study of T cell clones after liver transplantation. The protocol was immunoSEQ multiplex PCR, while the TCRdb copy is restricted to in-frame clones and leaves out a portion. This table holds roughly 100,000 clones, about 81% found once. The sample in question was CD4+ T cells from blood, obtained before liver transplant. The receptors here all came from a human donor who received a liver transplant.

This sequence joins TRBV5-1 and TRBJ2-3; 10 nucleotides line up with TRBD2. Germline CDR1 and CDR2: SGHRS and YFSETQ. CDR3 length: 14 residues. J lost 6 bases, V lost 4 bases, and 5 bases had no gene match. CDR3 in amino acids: CASSLSGGPDTQYF. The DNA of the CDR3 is TGCGCCAGCAGCCTTAGCGGGGGGCCGGATACGCAGTATTTT.

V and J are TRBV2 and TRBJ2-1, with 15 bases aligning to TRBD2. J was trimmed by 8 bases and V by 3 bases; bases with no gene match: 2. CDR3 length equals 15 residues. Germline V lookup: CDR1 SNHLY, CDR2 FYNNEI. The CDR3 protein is CASSEWTSGRDEQFF. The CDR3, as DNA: TGTGCCAGCAGTGAGTGGACTAGCGGGAGGGATGAGCAGTTCTTC. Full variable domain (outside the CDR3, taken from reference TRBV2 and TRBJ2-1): EPEVTQTPSHQVTQMGQEVILRCVPISNHLYFYWYRQILGQKVEFLVSFYNNEISEKSEIFDDQFSVERPDGSNFTLKIRSTKLEDSAMYFCASSEWTSGRDEQFFGPGTRLTVL.

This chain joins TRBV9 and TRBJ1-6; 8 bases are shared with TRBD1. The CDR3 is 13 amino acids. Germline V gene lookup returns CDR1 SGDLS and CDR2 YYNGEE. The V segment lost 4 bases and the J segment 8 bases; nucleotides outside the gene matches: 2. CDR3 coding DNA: TGTGCCAGCAGCCTGACAGGGGATTCACCCCTCCACTTT. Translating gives CASSLTGDSPLHF.

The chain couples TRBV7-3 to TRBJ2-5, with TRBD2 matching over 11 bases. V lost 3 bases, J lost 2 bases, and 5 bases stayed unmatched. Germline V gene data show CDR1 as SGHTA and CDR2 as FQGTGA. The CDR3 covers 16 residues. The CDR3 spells CASSLGLAGGQETQYF. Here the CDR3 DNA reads TGTGCCAGCAGCTTGGGCCTAGCGGGAGGACAAGAGACCCAGTACTTC.

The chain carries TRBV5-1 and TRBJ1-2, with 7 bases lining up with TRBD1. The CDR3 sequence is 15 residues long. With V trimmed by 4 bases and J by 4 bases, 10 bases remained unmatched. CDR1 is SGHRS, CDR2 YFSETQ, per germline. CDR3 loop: CASSPGTALRYGYTF. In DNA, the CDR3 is TGCGCCAGCAGCCCAGGGACAGCTCTACGCTATGGCTACACCTTC.

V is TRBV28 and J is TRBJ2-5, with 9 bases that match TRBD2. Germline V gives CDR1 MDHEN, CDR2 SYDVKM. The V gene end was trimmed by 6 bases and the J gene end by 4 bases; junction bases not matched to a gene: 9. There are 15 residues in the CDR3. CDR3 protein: CASRAPLAGLETQYF. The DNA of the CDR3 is TGTGCCAGCAGAGCCCCGCTAGCGGGATTAGAGACCCAGTACTTC.

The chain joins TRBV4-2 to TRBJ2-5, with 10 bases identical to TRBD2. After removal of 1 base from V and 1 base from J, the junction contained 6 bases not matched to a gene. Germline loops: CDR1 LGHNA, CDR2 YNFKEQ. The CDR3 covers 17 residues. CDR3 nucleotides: TGTGCCAGCAGCCAAGGGACTAGCGGAGCATTCCAAGAGACCCAGTACTTC. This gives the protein CASSQGTSGAFQETQYF.

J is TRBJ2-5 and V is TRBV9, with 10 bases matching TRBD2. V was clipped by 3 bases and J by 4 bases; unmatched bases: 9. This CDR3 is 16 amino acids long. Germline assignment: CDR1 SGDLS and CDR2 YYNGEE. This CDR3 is CASSAREASGGETQYF. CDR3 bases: TGTGCCAGCAGCGCCCGAGAGGCTAGCGGGGGAGAGACCCAGTACTTC.

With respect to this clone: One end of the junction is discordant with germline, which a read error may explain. CDR3 loop: CASSDPTGGAFF. Here the CDR3 DNA reads TGTGCCAGCAGTGATCCGACAGGCGGAGCCTTCTTC. The rearrangement links TRBV25-1 to TRBJ1-2; weak D call: TRBD1 (6 bases). The CDR3 is made up of 12 amino acids. The germline V gene has CDR1 MGHDK and CDR2 SYGVNS.

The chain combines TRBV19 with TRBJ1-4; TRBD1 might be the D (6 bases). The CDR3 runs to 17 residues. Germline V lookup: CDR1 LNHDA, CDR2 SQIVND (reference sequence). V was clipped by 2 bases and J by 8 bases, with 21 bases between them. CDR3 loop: CASSIRGTGGNQEKLFF. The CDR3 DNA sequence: TGTGCCAGTAGTATAAGGGGGACCGGGGGCAACCAGGAAAAACTGTTTTTT.

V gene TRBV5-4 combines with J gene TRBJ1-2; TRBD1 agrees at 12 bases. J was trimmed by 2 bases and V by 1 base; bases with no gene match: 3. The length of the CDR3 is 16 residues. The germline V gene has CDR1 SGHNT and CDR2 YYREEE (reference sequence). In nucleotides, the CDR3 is TGTGCCAGCAGCTTGCGGGACAGGGGGCTGAACTATGGCTACACCTTC. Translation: CASSLRDRGLNYGYTF.

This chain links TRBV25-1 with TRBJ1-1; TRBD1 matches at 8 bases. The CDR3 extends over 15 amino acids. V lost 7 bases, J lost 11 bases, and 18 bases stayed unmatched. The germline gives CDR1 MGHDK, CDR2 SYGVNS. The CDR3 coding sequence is TGTGCCAGCATTGGACAGGGAATGTTGCATCGGGGGGCTTTCTTT. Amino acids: CASIGQGMLHRGAFF.

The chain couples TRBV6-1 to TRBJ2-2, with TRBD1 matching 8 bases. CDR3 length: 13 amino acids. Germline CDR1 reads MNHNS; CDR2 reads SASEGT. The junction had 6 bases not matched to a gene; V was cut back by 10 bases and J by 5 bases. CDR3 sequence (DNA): TGTGCCATCGGCAGGGGGCTAACCGGGGAGCTGTTTTTT. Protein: CAIGRGLTGELFF.

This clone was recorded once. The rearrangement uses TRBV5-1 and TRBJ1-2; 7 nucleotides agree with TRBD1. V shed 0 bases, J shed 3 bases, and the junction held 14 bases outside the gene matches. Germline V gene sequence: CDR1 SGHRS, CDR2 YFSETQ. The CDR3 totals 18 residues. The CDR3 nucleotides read TGCGCCAGCAGCTTGGAGGGCAGGGGGTCTGGCGGAGACTATGGCTACACCTTC. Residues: CASSLEGRGSGGDYGYTF.

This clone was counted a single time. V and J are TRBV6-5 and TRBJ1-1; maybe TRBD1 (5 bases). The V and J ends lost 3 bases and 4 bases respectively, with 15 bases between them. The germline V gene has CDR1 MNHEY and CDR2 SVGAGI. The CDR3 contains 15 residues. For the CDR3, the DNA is TGTGCCAGCAGTTATTTTGGGGCGCGGAGCACTGAAGCTTTCTTT. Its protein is CASSYFGARSTEAFF.

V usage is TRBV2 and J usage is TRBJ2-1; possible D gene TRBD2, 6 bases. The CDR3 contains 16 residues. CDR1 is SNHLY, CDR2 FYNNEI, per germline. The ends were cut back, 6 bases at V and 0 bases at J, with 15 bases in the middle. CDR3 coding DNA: TGTGCCAGCAGCGCGGGACGTACGAGCTCCTACAATGAGCAGTTCTTC. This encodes CASSAGRTSSYNEQFF.

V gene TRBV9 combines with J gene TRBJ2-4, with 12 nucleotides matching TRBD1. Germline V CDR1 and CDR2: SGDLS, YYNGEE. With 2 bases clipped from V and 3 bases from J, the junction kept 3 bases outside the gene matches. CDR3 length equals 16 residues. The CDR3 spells CASSVGTGGSKNIQYF. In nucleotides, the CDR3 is TGTGCCAGCAGCGTGGGGACAGGGGGCAGCAAAAACATTCAGTACTTC.

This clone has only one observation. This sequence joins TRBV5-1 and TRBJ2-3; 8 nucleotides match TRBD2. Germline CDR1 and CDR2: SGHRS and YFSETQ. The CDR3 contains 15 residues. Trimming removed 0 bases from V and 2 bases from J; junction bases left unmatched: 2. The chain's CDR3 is CASSLGSGNTDTQYF. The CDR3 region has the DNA TGCGCCAGCAGCTTGGGTAGCGGGAACACAGATACGCAGTATTTT.

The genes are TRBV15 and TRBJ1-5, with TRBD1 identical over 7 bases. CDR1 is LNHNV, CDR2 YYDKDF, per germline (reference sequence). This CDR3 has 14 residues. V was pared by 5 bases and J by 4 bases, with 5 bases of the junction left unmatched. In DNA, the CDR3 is TGTGCCACCAGCGGACCAGGGGGTAATCAGCCCCAGCATTTT. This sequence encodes CATSGPGGNQPQHF.

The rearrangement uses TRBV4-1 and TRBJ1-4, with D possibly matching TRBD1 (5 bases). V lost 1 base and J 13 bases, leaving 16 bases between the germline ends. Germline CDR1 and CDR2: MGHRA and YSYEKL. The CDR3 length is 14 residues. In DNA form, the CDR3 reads TGCGCCAGCAGCCAAGGGGAACGGGAGGGGCCACTGTTTTTT. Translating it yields CASSQGEREGPLFF.

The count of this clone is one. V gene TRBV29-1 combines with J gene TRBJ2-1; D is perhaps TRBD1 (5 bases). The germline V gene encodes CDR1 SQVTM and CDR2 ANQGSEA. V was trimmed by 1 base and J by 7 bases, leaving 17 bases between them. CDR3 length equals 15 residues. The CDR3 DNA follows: TGCAGCGTTGAAGGGGTCGACAGTCTTCGGAATGAGCAGTTCTTC. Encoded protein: CSVEGVDSLRNEQFF.

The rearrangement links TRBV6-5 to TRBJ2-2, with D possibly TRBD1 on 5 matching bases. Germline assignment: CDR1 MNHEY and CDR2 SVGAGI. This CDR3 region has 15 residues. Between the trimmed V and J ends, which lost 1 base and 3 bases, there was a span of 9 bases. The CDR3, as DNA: TGTGCCAGCAGTTACTTGACAGTGGACACCGGGGAGCTGTTTTTT. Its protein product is CASSYLTVDTGELFF.

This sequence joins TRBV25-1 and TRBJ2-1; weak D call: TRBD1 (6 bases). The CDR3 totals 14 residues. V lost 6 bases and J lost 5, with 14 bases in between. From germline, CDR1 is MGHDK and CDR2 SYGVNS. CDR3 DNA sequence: TGTGCCAGCAGGACGCCAGGGGCGAACAATGAGCAGTTCTTC. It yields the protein CASRTPGANNEQFF.

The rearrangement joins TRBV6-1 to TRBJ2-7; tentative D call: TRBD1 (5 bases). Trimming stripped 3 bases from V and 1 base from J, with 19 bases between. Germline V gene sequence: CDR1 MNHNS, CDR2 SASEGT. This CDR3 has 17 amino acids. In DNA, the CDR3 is TGTGCCAGCAGTGACGGGCAGGGCGACAACTATTCCTACGAGCAGTACTTC. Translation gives CASSDGQGDNYSYEQYF.

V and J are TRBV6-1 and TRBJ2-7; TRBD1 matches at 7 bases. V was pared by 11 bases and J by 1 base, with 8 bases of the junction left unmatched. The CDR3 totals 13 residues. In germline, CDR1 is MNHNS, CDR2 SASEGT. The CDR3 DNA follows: TGTGCCGGTCGACAGGGATCGTCCTACGAGCAGTACTTC. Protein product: CAGRQGSSYEQYF.

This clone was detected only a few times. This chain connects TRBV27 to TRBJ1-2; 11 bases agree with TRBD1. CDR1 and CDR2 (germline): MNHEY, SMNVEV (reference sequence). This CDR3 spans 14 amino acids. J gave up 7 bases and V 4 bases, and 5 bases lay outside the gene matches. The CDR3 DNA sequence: TGTGCCAGCAGTTCGGACAGGGGGCCTGGTGGCTACACCTTC. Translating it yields CASSSDRGPGGYTF.

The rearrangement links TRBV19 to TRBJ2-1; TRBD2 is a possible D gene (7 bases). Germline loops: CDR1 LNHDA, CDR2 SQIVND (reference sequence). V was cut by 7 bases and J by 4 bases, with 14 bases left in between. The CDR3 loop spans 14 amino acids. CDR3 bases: TGTGCCAGTAAGAGGGGGGGGGAATACAATGAGCAGTTCTTC. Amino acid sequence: CASKRGGEYNEQFF.